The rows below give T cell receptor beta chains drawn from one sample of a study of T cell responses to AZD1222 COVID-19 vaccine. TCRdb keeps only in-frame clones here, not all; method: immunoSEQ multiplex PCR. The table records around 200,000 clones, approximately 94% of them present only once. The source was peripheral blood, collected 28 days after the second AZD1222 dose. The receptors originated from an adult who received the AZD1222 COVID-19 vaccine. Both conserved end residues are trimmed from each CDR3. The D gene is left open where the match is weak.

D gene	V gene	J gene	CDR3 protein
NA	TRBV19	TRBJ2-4	ASRPRFSENIQY
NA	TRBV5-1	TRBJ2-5	ASSQETAPQETQY
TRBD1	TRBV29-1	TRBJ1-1	SGSTQGTGNTEAF
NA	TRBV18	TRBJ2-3	ASSATGRVMGVVTDTQY
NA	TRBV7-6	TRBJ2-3	ASSTRTDWAQY
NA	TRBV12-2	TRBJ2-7	ASRLGEGYEQY
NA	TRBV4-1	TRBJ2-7	ASSPKEGRGEQY
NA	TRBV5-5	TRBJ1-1	ASSFIAGAATKAF
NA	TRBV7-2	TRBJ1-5	ASSLTSGLNQPQH
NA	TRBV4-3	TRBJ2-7	ASSQGYGPTYEQY
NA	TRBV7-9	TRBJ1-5	ASSFGLTGDQPQH
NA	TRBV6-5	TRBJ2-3	ASTQPPTDTQY
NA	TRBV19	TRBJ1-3	ASGGRGSGNTIY
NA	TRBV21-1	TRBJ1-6	ASSIQTGVSYNSPLH
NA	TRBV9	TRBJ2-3	ASSVGHSSFTDTQY
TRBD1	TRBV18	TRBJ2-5	ASSPGQVETQY
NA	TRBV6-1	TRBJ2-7	ASSEASTEAYEQY
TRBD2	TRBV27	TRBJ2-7	ASSLLAGAYEQY
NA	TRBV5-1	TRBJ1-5	ASSLWGLNQPQH
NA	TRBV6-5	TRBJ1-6	ASSYRGDGSPLH
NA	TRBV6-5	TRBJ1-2	ASTLGGGYYGYT
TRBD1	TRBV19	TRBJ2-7	ASSISGGVGDEQY
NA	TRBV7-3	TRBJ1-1	ASSLKTVGASEAF
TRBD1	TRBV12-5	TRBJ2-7	ASGLGGQEKQY
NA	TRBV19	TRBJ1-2	AVGSWGGYT
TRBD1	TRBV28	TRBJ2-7	ASSTQGQGKFYEQY
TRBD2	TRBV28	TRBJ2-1	ASRGLAGARSYNEQF
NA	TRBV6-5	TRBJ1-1	ASTGYTEAF
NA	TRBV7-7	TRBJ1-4	ASSLSTDSNEKLF
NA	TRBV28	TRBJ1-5	ASSLQNQPQH
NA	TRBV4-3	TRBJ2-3	ASSQERRDTQY
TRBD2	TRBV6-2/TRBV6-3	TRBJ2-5	ASSPTSGSVETQY
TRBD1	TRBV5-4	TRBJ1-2	ASSLLGTGSYGYT
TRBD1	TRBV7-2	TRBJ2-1	ASSLDRGSYNEQF
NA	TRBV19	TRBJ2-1	ASSIEGPRRDEQF
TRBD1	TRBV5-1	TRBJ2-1	ASSVGQGVYNEQF
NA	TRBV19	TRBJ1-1	ASSMSGASGTEAF
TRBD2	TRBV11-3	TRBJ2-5	ASSRSGARETQY
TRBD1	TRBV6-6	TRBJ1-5	ASSSQGADQPQH
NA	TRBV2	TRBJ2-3	ASSEPADTQY
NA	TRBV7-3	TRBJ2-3	ASSPGAASTDTQY
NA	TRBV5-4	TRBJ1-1	ASSRWGGPINTEAF
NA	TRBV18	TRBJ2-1	ASSPSGDSYNEQF
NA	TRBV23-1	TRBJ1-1	ASSRTVTEAF
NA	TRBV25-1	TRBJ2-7	ASSQKSYEQY
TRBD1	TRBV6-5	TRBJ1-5	ASSPQGNQPQH
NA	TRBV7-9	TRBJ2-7	ASSSGPQQY
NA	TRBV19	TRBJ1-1	ASCDSRVVFGIGVTEAF
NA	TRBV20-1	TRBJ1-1	SAREGSEAF
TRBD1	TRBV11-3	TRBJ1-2	ASSFQGQGGGYT
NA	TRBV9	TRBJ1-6	ASSPDLASYNSPLH
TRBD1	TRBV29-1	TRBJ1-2	SGLQGEVEGYT
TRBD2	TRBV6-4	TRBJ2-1	ARPLCCGGLNEQF
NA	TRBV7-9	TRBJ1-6	ASRLGQSSYNSPLH
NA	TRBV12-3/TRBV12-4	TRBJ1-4	ASSFKITKLF
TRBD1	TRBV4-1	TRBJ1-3	ASSHPQGGSGNTIY